The 18 T cell receptor beta chains presented below share a single source sample, sequenced in a study of blood T cell repertoires in COVID-19. Produced via immunoSEQ multiplex PCR; TCRdb's table is partial and in-frame only. The sample consists of 70,000 or so clones, 80% to 90% of them appearing once. Sequenced material: peripheral blood. These receptors originate from a man under 40 with acute or convalescent COVID-19.

As DNA, the CDR3 is TGTGCCTGGAGCGACGGGACTAGCGCTAAAGATACGCAGTATTTT. It yields the protein CAWSDGTSAKDTQYF. The chain joins TRBV30 to TRBJ2-3, with 10 nucleotides matching TRBD2. CDR1 is GTSNPN, CDR2 SVGIG, per germline (reference sequence). The V gene end was trimmed by 3 bases and the J gene end by 5 bases; junction bases not matched to a gene: 8. The CDR3 has 15 residues.

This chain uses TRBV25-1 with TRBJ1-2, with 7 bases lining up with TRBD1. Germline loops: CDR1 MGHDK, CDR2 SYGVNS. The CDR3 is 16 residues long. With V trimmed by 1 base and J by 8 bases, 13 bases remained unmatched. CDR3 DNA: TGTGCCAGCAGTGAATCCCATACGACAGGGAACGGCGGCTACACCTTC. This encodes CASSESHTTGNGGYTF.

CDR3 in DNA: TGTGCCAGCAGCTTAACGGTTAACTATGGCTACACCTTC. This encodes CASSLTVNYGYTF. This chain joins TRBV5-4 and TRBJ1-2; D gene ambiguous. Germline CDR1 and CDR2: SGHNT and YYREEE (reference sequence). The V end was cut by 2 bases, the J end by 1 base, with 6 bases between. The CDR3 is made up of 13 amino acids.

V and J are TRBV28 and TRBJ1-5; possible D gene TRBD1, 5 bases. The CDR3 is 13 residues long. With 8 bases removed from V and 0 bases from J, the gap between germline ends came to 8 bases. Germline CDR1 and CDR2: MDHEN and SYDVKM. This CDR3 reads CASDRDSNQPQHF. CDR3 DNA sequence: TGTGCCAGCGACAGAGATAGCAATCAGCCCCAGCATTTT.

This rearrangement joins TRBV27 to TRBJ1-6, with 7 positions matching TRBD1. The length of the CDR3 is 20 residues. The V segment lost 2 bases and the J segment 1 base; nucleotides outside the gene matches: 14. From germline, CDR1 is MNHEY and CDR2 SMNVEV (reference sequence). The CDR3 coding sequence is TGTGCCAGCAGTTTACAAACCACGACAGGGATGATTTCCTATAATTCACCCCTCCACTTT. This translates into CASSLQTTTGMISYNSPLHF.

This clone was seen a handful of times. The gene calls are TRBV11-2 and TRBJ2-3; D remains ambiguous. The V and J ends lost 5 bases and 0 bases respectively, with 12 bases between them. CDR1 is SGHAT, CDR2 FQNNGV, per germline. This CDR3 region has 15 residues. The DNA for the CDR3 is TGTGCCAGCAGCCATAACCGGGTTAGCACAGATACGCAGTATTTT. Protein: CASSHNRVSTDTQYF.

In its sample, this clone was seen a few times. This rearrangement joins TRBV7-2 to TRBJ2-3; 11 bases match TRBD2. The ends lost 4 bases at V and 5 bases at J; junction bases unmatched: 11. This CDR3 has 17 amino acids. The germline V gene has CDR1 SGHTA and CDR2 FQGNSA. Here the CDR3 reads CASSSRVAGGYLDTQYF. CDR3 DNA: TGTGCCAGCAGCTCAAGGGTAGCGGGGGGGTATTTAGATACGCAGTATTTT.

The genes are TRBV7-9 and TRBJ2-7, with D maybe TRBD1 (6 bases). Germline CDR1 reads SEHNR; CDR2 reads FQNEAQ (reference sequence). V was cut by 5 bases and J by 4 bases, with 12 bases left in between. The CDR3 sequence is 13 residues long. CDR3: CASSNNDRYEQYV. In nucleotides, the CDR3 is TGTGCCAGCAGCAACAACGACAGGTACGAGCAGTACGTC.

The rearrangement links TRBV27 to TRBJ1-1, with unresolved D. Per the germline V gene, CDR1 is MNHEY and CDR2 is SMNVEV (reference sequence). The CDR3 sequence is 19 residues long. V was shortened by 2 bases and J by 0 bases, with 22 bases between the two germline ends. CDR3 residues: CASSLKNLLHSKMNTEAFF. The CDR3 DNA is TGTGCCAGCAGTTTAAAGAACCTCCTGCACAGCAAAATGAACACTGAAGCTTTCTTT.

The V and J genes are TRBV11-1 and TRBJ2-7; possible D gene TRBD2, 7 bases. This CDR3 contains 15 residues. Trimming shortened V by 2 bases and J by 3 bases, and 14 bases separated the two germline ends. Germline CDR1 and CDR2: SGHAT and FQDESV (reference sequence). The CDR3 region has the DNA TGTGCCAGCAGCTTAAGGGCGGGGGACAACTACGAGCAGTACTTC. This codes for CASSLRAGDNYEQYF.

The J gene is TRBJ2-1, the V gene TRBV30, with a weak D call TRBD1 (5 bases). The V gene lost 1 base and the J gene lost 2 bases, with 15 bases spanning the gap. This CDR3 contains 16 residues. Germline lookup yields CDR1 GTSNPN and CDR2 SVGIG (reference sequence). Here the CDR3 DNA reads TGTGCCTGGAGTGGAGAGAACAGGAGAGCCTACAATGAGCAGTTCTTC. Translating it yields CAWSGENRRAYNEQFF.

This sequence joins TRBV18 and TRBJ2-5; D remains unclear. Germline-derived CDR1 and CDR2 are KGHSH and LQKENI. This CDR3 is 15 amino acids long. V dropped 2 bases and J dropped 2 bases, with 12 bases sitting between them. CDR3 nucleotide sequence: TGTGCCAGCTCACCATGGGCAAATACGCAAGAGACCCAGTACTTC. This gives the protein CASSPWANTQETQYF.

This clone was observed a few times. The J gene is TRBJ1-2, the V gene TRBV24-1, with D possibly TRBD1 on 5 matching bases. CDR1 and CDR2 from the germline V gene are KGHDR and SFDVKD. Trimming took off 3 bases at V and 8 bases at J, with 15 bases between the two ends. The CDR3 is made up of 14 amino acids. CDR3 region: CATSDPPDSRGYTF. DNA of the CDR3: TGTGCCACCAGTGATCCTCCAGACAGCCGCGGCTACACCTTC.

The chain joins TRBV20-1 to TRBJ1-2; tentative D call: TRBD1 (6 bases). V was clipped by 3 bases and J by 2 bases, with 22 bases between them. CDR1 is DFQATT and CDR2 is SNEGSKA in the germline V gene (reference sequence). The CDR3 covers 17 residues. CDR3 coding DNA: TGCAGTGCTAGTGTAATTAGCCCGACAGGATCAAACTATGGCTACACCTTC. Translation: CSASVISPTGSNYGYTF.

The V gene is TRBV9, the J gene TRBJ1-3; D is unclear. This CDR3 has 15 residues. The ends were cut back, 4 bases at V and 4 bases at J, with 15 bases in the middle. Germline-derived CDR1 and CDR2 are SGDLS and YYNGEE. The CDR3, as DNA: TGTGCCAGCAGCAGCGGGTCCGTTCTAGGAAACACCATATATTTT. This encodes CASSSGSVLGNTIYF.

J is TRBJ2-2 and V is TRBV24-1; 11 nucleotides agree with TRBD1. This CDR3 is 16 amino acids long. V shed 7 bases, J shed 7 bases, and the junction held 10 bases outside the gene matches. Germline assignment: CDR1 KGHDR and CDR2 SFDVKD. CDR3 in amino acids: CATSPGTGGIIGELFF. Written as DNA, the CDR3 is TGTGCCACCAGCCCCGGGACAGGGGGTATCATCGGGGAGCTGTTTTTT.

This sequence joins TRBV7-2 and TRBJ1-1; 7 positions agree with TRBD1. V shed 1 base, J shed 4 bases, and the junction held 3 bases outside the gene matches. Germline loops: CDR1 SGHTA, CDR2 FQGNSA. The CDR3 runs to 14 residues. DNA of the CDR3: TGTGCCAGCAGCTTAGGGGACAGAACCACTGAAGCTTTCTTT. Its translation is CASSLGDRTTEAFF.

V usage is TRBV7-3 and J usage is TRBJ2-3; 13 bases agree with TRBD2. Germline CDR1 reads SGHTA; CDR2 reads FQGTGA. V gave up 5 bases and J gave up 10 bases; unmatched junction bases: 3. This CDR3 spans 13 amino acids. The CDR3 loop is CASSPGLAGAQYF. The CDR3 coding sequence is TGTGCCAGCAGCCCAGGACTAGCGGGGGCGCAGTATTTT.